This is a list of T cell receptor beta chains from one sample in a study of blood T cell repertoires in COVID-19. Clones were read by immunoSEQ multiplex PCR, and TCRdb kept only the in-frame ones, dropping some. The profile covers about 150,000 clones, with around four fifths appearing a single time and about 7.3% taken by the ten largest. The sample taken for sequencing was PBMCs or T cells enriched from blood (not recorded which). The receptors derive from a man aged 50 or older who had recovered from COVID-19. CDR3s include the opening cysteine and the closing phenylalanine or tryptophan. A D gene is named only where the DNA matches it firmly.

d_call: .; v_call: TRBV5-8; j_call: TRBJ1-5; cdr3_aa: CASSLIRVGDQPQHF
d_call: .; v_call: TRBV5-5; j_call: TRBJ2-7; cdr3_aa: CASSFSLTSRSGEQYF
d_call: .; v_call: TRBV6-5; j_call: TRBJ2-4; cdr3_aa: CASRRDLPPELEYF
d_call: .; v_call: TRBV7-8; j_call: TRBJ2-3; cdr3_aa: CASSLKSPRDTQYF
d_call: TRBD1; v_call: TRBV9; j_call: TRBJ1-4; cdr3_aa: CASSGTGGNEKLFF
d_call: .; v_call: TRBV6-5; j_call: TRBJ2-2; cdr3_aa: CASKTNTGELFF
d_call: TRBD1; v_call: TRBV9; j_call: TRBJ2-2; cdr3_aa: CASSPRSGQGADTGELFF
d_call: .; v_call: TRBV6-5; j_call: TRBJ1-5; cdr3_aa: CASSYSVNQPQHF
d_call: TRBD2; v_call: TRBV7-6; j_call: TRBJ2-5; cdr3_aa: CASSGGTSGRSRETQYF
d_call: TRBD2; v_call: TRBV6-1; j_call: TRBJ2-1; cdr3_aa: CASSAPLAGGPYNEQFF
d_call: TRBD1; v_call: TRBV15; j_call: TRBJ2-1; cdr3_aa: CATSVGTAYNEQFF
d_call: .; v_call: TRBV2; j_call: TRBJ1-2; cdr3_aa: CASSLLLEYGYTF
d_call: .; v_call: TRBV7-8; j_call: TRBJ1-6; cdr3_aa: CASSLLWSSPLHF
d_call: TRBD1; v_call: TRBV10-3; j_call: TRBJ1-1; cdr3_aa: CAISDRGAEAFF
d_call: .; v_call: TRBV4-3; j_call: TRBJ2-5; cdr3_aa: CASSQDLGGGETQYF
d_call: TRBD2; v_call: TRBV19; j_call: TRBJ2-3; cdr3_aa: CASSIARASGGFTDTQYF
d_call: TRBD1; v_call: TRBV27; j_call: TRBJ1-6; cdr3_aa: CAVHPGQGPSPLHF
d_call: .; v_call: TRBV18; j_call: TRBJ1-5; cdr3_aa: CASSEGNQPQHF
d_call: .; v_call: TRBV3-1/TRBV3-2; j_call: TRBJ2-5; cdr3_aa: CASSPGLETQYF
d_call: TRBD1; v_call: TRBV7-2; j_call: TRBJ2-7; cdr3_aa: CASSLLTGVSNEQYF
d_call: .; v_call: TRBV30; j_call: TRBJ1-4; cdr3_aa: CAWNRQENEKLFF
d_call: TRBD1; v_call: TRBV7-9; j_call: TRBJ1-1; cdr3_aa: CASSPGQGLWTEAFF
d_call: TRBD2; v_call: TRBV5-5; j_call: TRBJ2-5; cdr3_aa: CASSLTSGGPQGQYF
d_call: TRBD2; v_call: TRBV12-5; j_call: TRBJ2-1; cdr3_aa: CASGGTSGGSSYNEQFF
d_call: .; v_call: TRBV5-1; j_call: TRBJ1-3; cdr3_aa: CASSLGGPSSGNTIYF
d_call: .; v_call: TRBV13; j_call: TRBJ2-7; cdr3_aa: CASSLLRSYEQYF
d_call: TRBD1; v_call: TRBV27; j_call: TRBJ1-1; cdr3_aa: CASSGWTGGNEAFF
d_call: .; v_call: TRBV27; j_call: TRBJ1-2; cdr3_aa: CASSPSGLLPSYTF
d_call: .; v_call: TRBV18; j_call: TRBJ1-4; cdr3_aa: CASSPEPTNEKLFF
d_call: .; v_call: TRBV6-6; j_call: TRBJ1-1; cdr3_aa: CASSYQGDLNTEAFF
d_call: TRBD1; v_call: TRBV5-1; j_call: TRBJ2-7; cdr3_aa: CASSLARGQGNEQYF
d_call: .; v_call: TRBV2; j_call: TRBJ2-5; cdr3_aa: CASSGFGVADQETQYF
d_call: .; v_call: TRBV19; j_call: TRBJ1-5; cdr3_aa: CASSTLQRGNNQPQHF
d_call: TRBD1; v_call: TRBV5-4; j_call: TRBJ1-2; cdr3_aa: CASSLGAGGLANYGYTF
d_call: .; v_call: TRBV9; j_call: TRBJ1-2; cdr3_aa: CASSDGDRLNYGYTF
d_call: .; v_call: TRBV7-9; j_call: TRBJ2-3; cdr3_aa: CASSLEGSTDTQYF
d_call: .; v_call: TRBV2; j_call: TRBJ1-5; cdr3_aa: CASSEAGVSTQPQHF
d_call: .; v_call: TRBV13; j_call: TRBJ2-7; cdr3_aa: CASSPSGPSYEQYF
d_call: .; v_call: TRBV19; j_call: TRBJ1-2; cdr3_aa: CASSMGGGSQYGYTF
d_call: TRBD1; v_call: TRBV7-2; j_call: TRBJ1-2; cdr3_aa: CASSSRTGGSYGYTF
d_call: .; v_call: TRBV6-5; j_call: TRBJ2-2; cdr3_aa: CASSYLTGNPGELFF